One sample yielded the 2 T cell receptor beta chains listed below, sequenced in a study of spatial heterogeneity in lung cancer (dated by TCRdb to about 2019). Receptors were amplified or captured by 5' RACE. The instrument given in TCRdb is NextSeq 500. TCRdb handled the public reads itself, with Q25 trimming in fastp and clone calling in MiXCR, and kept productive beta chains. Rows merge per CDR3 protein into single entries with the most common DNA and genes. Counted in this sample were around 110,000 distinct CDR3 sequences; over 9% of them appeared once. In total, the top ten clones hold around 17% of the sample. This specimen's time point label, per the study, means: blood at routine non-recurrence follow-up after resection. For TCR sequencing, whole RNA was extracted from tumor and nontumor lung tissue, or from cryopreserved PBMC samples, and no cell sorting was done. Here the sequenced sample was PBMCs, taken at follow-up. These receptors all stem from a male donor with early-stage non-small cell lung cancer.

This clonotype was seen a few times. The chain employs TRBV7-2 and TRBJ2-1; 12 positions agree with TRBD1. The CDR3 length is 15 residues. J gave up 7 bases and V 5 bases, and 6 bases lay outside the gene matches. Germline V gene sequence: CDR1 SGHTA, CDR2 FQGNSA. The DNA for the CDR3 is TGTGCCAGCAGCACGGGACAGGGGGCTCGGAATGAGCAGTTCTTC. Protein: CASSTGQGARNEQFF.

This clonotype was counted between two and nine times. V is TRBV24-1 and J is TRBJ2-1, with 12 bases that match TRBD2. This CDR3 region has 17 residues. V lost 4 bases to trimming and J lost 2 bases; unmatched junction nucleotides: 5. Germline V gene sequence: CDR1 KGHDR, CDR2 SFDVKD. CDR3 nucleotides: TGTGCCACCAGTGACAAGACTAGCGGGGGAACCTACAATGAGCAGTTCTTC. It yields the protein CATSDKTSGGTYNEQFF.